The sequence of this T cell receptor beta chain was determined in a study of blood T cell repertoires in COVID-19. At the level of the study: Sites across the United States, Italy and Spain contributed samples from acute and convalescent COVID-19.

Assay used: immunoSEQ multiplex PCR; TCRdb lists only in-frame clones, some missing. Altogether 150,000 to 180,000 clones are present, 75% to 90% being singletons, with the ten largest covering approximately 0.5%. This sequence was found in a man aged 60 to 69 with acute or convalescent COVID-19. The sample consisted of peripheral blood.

Here the CDR3 DNA reads TGTGCCAGCAGGCTGGGCCGGGACAGCCTTAATTCACCCCTCCACTTT. Protein sequence: CASRLGRDSLNSPLHF. The J gene is TRBJ1-6, the V gene TRBV6-6, with 7 positions matching TRBD1. The CDR3 spans 16 residues. Trimming at V came to 6 bases and at J to 6 bases, leaving 11 bases not matched to a gene. Germline V gene sequence: CDR1 MNHNY, CDR2 SVGAGI (reference sequence).